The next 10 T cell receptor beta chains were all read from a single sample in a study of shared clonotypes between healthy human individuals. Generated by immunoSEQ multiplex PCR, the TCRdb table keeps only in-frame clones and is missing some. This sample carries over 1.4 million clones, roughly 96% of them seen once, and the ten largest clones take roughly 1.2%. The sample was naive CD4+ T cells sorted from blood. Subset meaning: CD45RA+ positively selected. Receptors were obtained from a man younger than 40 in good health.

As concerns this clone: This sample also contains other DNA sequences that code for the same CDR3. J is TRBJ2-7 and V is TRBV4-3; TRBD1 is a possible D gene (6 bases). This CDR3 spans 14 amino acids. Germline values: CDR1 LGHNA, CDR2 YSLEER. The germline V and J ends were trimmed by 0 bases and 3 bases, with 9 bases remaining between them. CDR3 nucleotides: TGCGCCAGCAGCCAAGAAGGCAGGGGCTACGAGCAGTACTTC. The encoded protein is CASSQEGRGYEQYF.

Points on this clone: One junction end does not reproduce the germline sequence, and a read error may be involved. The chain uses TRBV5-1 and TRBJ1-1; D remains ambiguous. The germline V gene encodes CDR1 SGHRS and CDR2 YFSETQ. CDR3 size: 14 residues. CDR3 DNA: TGCGCCAGCAGTTTGGACCTCGGGATCACTGAAGCTTTCTTT. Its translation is CASSLDLGITEAFF.

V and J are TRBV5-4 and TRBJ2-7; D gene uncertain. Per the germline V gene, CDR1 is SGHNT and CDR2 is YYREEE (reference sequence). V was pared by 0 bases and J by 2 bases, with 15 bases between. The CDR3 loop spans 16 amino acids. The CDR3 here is CASSLAGRTDTYEQYF. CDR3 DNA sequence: TGTGCCAGCAGCTTGGCCGGGCGGACCGACACCTACGAGCAGTACTTC.

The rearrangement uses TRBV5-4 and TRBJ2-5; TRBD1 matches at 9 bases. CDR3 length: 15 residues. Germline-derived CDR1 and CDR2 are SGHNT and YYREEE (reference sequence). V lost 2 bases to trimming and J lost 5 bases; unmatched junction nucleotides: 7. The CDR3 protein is CASSFTGGMVETQYF. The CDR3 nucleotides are TGTGCCAGCAGCTTCACAGGGGGCATGGTGGAGACCCAGTACTTC.

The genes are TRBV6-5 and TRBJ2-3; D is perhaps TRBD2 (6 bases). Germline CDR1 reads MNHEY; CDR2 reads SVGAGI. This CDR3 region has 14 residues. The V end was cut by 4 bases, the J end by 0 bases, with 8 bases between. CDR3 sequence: CASSSGTSTDTQYF. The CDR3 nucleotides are TGTGCCAGCAGTTCCGGGACTAGCACAGATACGCAGTATTTT.

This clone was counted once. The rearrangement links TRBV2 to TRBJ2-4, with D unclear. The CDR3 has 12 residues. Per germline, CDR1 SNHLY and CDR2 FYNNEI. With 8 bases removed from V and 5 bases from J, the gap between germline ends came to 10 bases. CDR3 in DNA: TGTGCCAGCGGGGTGTCGGAAAACATTCAGTACTTC. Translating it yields CASGVSENIQYF.

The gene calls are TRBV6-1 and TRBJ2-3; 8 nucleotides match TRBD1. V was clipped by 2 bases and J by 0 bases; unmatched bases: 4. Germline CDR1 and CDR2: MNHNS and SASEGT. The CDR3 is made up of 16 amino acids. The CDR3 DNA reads TGTGCCAGCAGTGAAAGTGGGACAGGTAGCACAGATACGCAGTATTTT. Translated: CASSESGTGSTDTQYF.

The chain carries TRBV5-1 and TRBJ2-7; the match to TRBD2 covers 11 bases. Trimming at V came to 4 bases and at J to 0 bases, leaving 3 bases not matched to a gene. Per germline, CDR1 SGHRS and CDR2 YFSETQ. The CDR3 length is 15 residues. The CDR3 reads CASSQGLADSYEQYF. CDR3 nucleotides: TGCGCCAGCAGCCAGGGACTAGCGGACTCCTACGAGCAGTACTTC.

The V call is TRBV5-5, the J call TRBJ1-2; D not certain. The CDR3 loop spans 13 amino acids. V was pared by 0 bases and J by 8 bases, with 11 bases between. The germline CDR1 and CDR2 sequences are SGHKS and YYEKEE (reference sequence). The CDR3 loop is CASSLALRSGYTF. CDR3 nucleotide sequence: TGTGCCAGCAGCTTGGCATTGAGGAGCGGCTACACCTTC.

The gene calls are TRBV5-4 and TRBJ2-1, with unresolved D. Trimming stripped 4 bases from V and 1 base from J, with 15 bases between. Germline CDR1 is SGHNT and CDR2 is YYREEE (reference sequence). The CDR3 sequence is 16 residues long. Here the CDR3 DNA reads TGTGCCAGCAGCCCTTCGGCAGAAAGGTCCTACAATGAGCAGTTCTTC. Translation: CASSPSAERSYNEQFF.